The rows below give T cell receptor beta chains drawn from one sample of a study of cytomegalovirus exposure and HLA in healthy donors. Data came from immunoSEQ multiplex PCR; TCRdb stores just in-frame clones and leaves some out. The sample shows approximately 140,000 clones, less than 85% of them seen only once. The sequenced sample consisted of PBMCs. These receptors were obtained from a man between 40 and 49 years old in good health and CMV-seropositive. Each CDR3 is given with its conserved first and last residue. Fields, in order: V gene, D gene, J gene, clone size, CDR3 DNA, CDR3 protein. The D gene is left open where the match is weak. Size values are once, few and many counts, or a class for expanded clones, and some rows have none.

>TRBV2|NA|TRBJ1-1|NA
TGTGCCAGCAGTGATGGACAGCCATACACTGAAGCTTTCTTT
CASSDGQPYTEAFF
>TRBV10-3|NA|TRBJ2-5|NA
TGTGCCATCAGTGAGTCCCCCAGGGTACAAGAGACCCAGTACTTC
CAISESPRVQETQYF
>TRBV5-8|TRBD1|TRBJ2-7|NA
TGTGCCAGCAGCCTGGGACAGGGGAATTCCTACGAGCAGTGCTTC
CASSLGQGNSYEQCF
>TRBV7-2|TRBD2|TRBJ2-5|NA
TGTGCCAGCAGCTTGGGCGAGCGGGGGGGCCAAGAGACCCAGTACTTC
CASSLGERGGQETQYF
>TRBV6-1|TRBD2|TRBJ2-1|once
TGTGCCAGCAGTGCGTCTCTACTAGCGGGGGGCGGTAATGAGCAGTTCTTC
CASSASLLAGGGNEQFF
>TRBV27|TRBD2|TRBJ2-1|NA
TGTGCCAGCAGTCCAGGTGGGACTAGCGGTATTAAGCAGTTCTTC
CASSPGGTSGIKQFF
>TRBV20-1|NA|TRBJ1-1|NA
TGCAGCCCCCACACGGCTTTCTTT
CSPHTAFF
>TRBV2|NA|TRBJ1-5|NA
TGTGCCAGCAGTGTTGAAGGGGGTAGCAATCAGCCCCAGCATTTT
CASSVEGGSNQPQHF
>TRBV27|NA|TRBJ1-2|NA
TGTGCCAGCAGTTTATCGTCGCGGGCCTATGGCTACACCTTC
CASSLSSRAYGYTF
>TRBV29-1|TRBD2|TRBJ2-3|NA
TGCAGCGTTGGTAGCGGGACTAGCACAGATACGCAGTATTTT
CSVGSGTSTDTQYF
>TRBV5-1|TRBD1|TRBJ2-5|NA
TGCGCCAGCAGCCCGAGGACAGGGCAAGAGACCCAGTACTTC
CASSPRTGQETQYF
>TRBV2|NA|TRBJ1-5|NA
TGTGCCGTTGGGGGGGAGTTCGATCAGCCCCAGCATTTT
CAVGGEFDQPQHF
>TRBV7-9|NA|TRBJ2-7|NA
TGTGCCAGCAGCATGGACATTCGCGTTCCCTACGAGCAGTACTTC
CASSMDIRVPYEQYF
>TRBV19|TRBD2|TRBJ2-5|NA
TGTGCCAGTAGGGGACTAGCGGGGCCCTACAAGACCCAGTACTTC
CASRGLAGPYKTQYF
>TRBV19|NA|TRBJ1-5|NA
TGTGCCAGTAGTACCGGGTTGCAGCCCCAGCATTTT
CASSTGLQPQHF
>TRBV7-2|TRBD2|TRBJ2-7|once
TGTGCCAGCAGCTTAGTCGGAGCGGGAGGTGGCTACGAGCAGTACTTC
CASSLVGAGGGYEQYF
>TRBV7-9|NA|TRBJ1-5|NA
TGTGCCAGCAGCTCCACGAGGGGAGGGGGACAGCCCCAGCATTTT
CASSSTRGGGQPQHF
>TRBV6-5|NA|TRBJ1-5|NA
TGTGCCAGCAGTTACTCTCGCGATCAGCCCCAGCATTTT
CASSYSRDQPQHF
>TRBV7-8|NA|TRBJ1-5|NA
TGTGCCAGCAGCTCCTCGGGGGGGGTAGTTCAGCCCCAGCATTTT
CASSSSGGVVQPQHF
>TRBV5-1|NA|TRBJ2-1|NA
TGCGCCAGCAGCATCGGGAACCAATACAATGAGCAGTTCTTC
CASSIGNQYNEQFF
>TRBV6-5|TRBD2|TRBJ2-7|NA
TGTGCCAGCAGTTACCGACGGACTAGCATCTCCTACGAGCAGTACTTC
CASSYRRTSISYEQYF
>TRBV30|TRBD2|TRBJ2-7|NA
TGTGCCTGGAAACGGGAGGTAGAGCAGTACTTC
CAWKREVEQYF
>TRBV10-1|NA|TRBJ1-4|NA
TGCGCCAGCAGTCGAGGGAAAGGAGAAGAAAAACTGTTTTTT
CASSRGKGEEKLFF
>TRBV7-2|NA|TRBJ1-6|NA
TGTGCCAGCAGCTTAACCCCCGGGAGTTCCCTCCACTTT
CASSLTPGSSLHF
>TRBV11-2|TRBD1|TRBJ1-2|NA
TGTGCCAGCAGCTCACCTTACCCGACAGGGAACTATGGCTACACCTTC
CASSSPYPTGNYGYTF
>TRBV7-2|TRBD1|TRBJ2-3|few
TGTGCCAGCAGCTCAACTCAGGACAGGGGGCGGGCCACAGATACGCAGTATTTT
CASSSTQDRGRATDTQYF
>TRBV2|NA|TRBJ2-3|NA
TGTGCCAGCAGTGAAGCGCTCAGCACGACGAGGAATACGCAGTATTTT
CASSEALSTTRNTQYF
>TRBV27|TRBD1|TRBJ1-2|NA
TGTGCCAGCAGTCCACTTCAGGGGGCAGCAAGCTATGGCTACACCTTC
CASSPLQGAASYGYTF
>TRBV30|NA|TRBJ2-1|NA
TGTGCCTGGAGTGTACTAAAGTACGGGGAGCAGTTCTTC
CAWSVLKYGEQFF
>TRBV5-1|TRBD1|TRBJ1-3|NA
TGCGCCAGCAGCTTGTCAGGGGGTGACTCTGGAAACACCATATATTTT
CASSLSGGDSGNTIYF
>TRBV5-5|TRBD1|TRBJ2-6|few
TGTGCCAGCAGCGAGGGACAGGCCTCTGGGGCCAACGTCCTGACTTTC
CASSEGQASGANVLTF
>TRBV5-1|TRBD1|TRBJ2-2|NA
TGCGCCAGCAGCTTACAGGGGTCCACCGGGGAGCTGTTTTTT
CASSLQGSTGELFF
>TRBV5-4|NA|TRBJ1-1|NA
TGTGCCAGCAGCTTGGATGGCAGGGGTTTGACTGAAGCTTTCTTT
CASSLDGRGLTEAFF
>TRBV5-1|NA|TRBJ2-7|NA
TGCGCCAGCAGCTTGGTCACCGGGTCACCCTACGAGCAGTACTTC
CASSLVTGSPYEQYF
>TRBV6-1|TRBD1|TRBJ1-6|few
TGTGCCAGCAGTGGGGACAGGGGGAAAAATTCCCCCCTCCACTTT
CASSGDRGKNSPLHF
>TRBV7-2|NA|TRBJ2-7|NA
NA
CASSTSGGPYEQYF
>TRBV2|TRBD1|TRBJ1-4|NA
TGTGCCAGCAGCGCTGACAGGGTGGGAGGAGAAAAACTGTTTTTT
CASSADRVGGEKLFF
>TRBV7-9|TRBD2|TRBJ2-1|NA
TGTGCCAGCAGCTACTCACTAGCGGGACCCCAGGAGTTCTTC
CASSYSLAGPQEFF
>TRBV5-1|NA|TRBJ2-3|NA
TGCGCCAGCAGCTTACCAACGAGTCCAGATACGCAGTATTTT
CASSLPTSPDTQYF
>TRBV10-1|TRBD2|TRBJ2-7|NA
TGCGCCAGCAAACAATTAGGTCTAGCGGGGGGGCGGTTTTCCTACGAGCAGTACTTC
CASKQLGLAGGRFSYEQYF
>TRBV5-4|TRBD2|TRBJ2-5|NA
TGTGCCAGCAGCCTTGGACTAGCGGGGCCCAGGGGGACCCAGTACTTC
CASSLGLAGPRGTQYF